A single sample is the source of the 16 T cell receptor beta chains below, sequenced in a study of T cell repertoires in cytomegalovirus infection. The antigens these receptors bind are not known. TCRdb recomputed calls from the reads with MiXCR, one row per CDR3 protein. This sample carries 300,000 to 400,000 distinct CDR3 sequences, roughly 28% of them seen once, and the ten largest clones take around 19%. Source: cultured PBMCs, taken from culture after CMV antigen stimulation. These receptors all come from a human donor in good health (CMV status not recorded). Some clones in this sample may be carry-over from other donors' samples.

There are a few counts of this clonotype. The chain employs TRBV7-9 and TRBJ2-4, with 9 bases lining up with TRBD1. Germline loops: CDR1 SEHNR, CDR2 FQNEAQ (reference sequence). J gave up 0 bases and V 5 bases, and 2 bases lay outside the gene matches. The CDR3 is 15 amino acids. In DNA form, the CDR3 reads TGTGCCAGCAGCCGACAGGGGGTAGCCAAAAACATTCAGTACTTC. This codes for CASSRQGVAKNIQYF.

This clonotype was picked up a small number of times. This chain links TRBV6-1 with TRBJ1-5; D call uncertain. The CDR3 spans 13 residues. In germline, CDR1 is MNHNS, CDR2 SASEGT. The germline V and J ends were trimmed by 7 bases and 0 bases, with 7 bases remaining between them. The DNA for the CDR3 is TGTGCCAGCATGCCGTATAGCAATCAGCCCCAGCATTTT. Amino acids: CASMPYSNQPQHF.

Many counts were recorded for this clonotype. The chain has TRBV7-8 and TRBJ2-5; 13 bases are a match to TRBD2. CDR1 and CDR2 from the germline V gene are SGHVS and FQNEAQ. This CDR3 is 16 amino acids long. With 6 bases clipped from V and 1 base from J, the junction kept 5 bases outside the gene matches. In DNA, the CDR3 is TGTGCCAGCAGGCTCGGGACTAGCGGGACCCAAGAGACCCAGTACTTC. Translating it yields CASRLGTSGTQETQYF.

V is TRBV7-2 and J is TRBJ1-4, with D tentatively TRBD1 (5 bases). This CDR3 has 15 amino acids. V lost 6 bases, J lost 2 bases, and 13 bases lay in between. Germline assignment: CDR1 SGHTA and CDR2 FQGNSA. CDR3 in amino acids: CASSPQGWTNEKLFF. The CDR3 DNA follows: TGTGCCAGCAGTCCTCAGGGATGGACTAATGAAAAACTGTTTTTT.

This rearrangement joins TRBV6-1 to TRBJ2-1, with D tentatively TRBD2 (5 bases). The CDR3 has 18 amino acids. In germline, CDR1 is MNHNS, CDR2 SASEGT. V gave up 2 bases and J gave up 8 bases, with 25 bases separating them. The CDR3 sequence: CASSETLVGALGDDEQFF. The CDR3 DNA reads TGTGCCAGCAGTGAAACCCTAGTGGGAGCACTCGGTGACGATGAGCAGTTCTTC.

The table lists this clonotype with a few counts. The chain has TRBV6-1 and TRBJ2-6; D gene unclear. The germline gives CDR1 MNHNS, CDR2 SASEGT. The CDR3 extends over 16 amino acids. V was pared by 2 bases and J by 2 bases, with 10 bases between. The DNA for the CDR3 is TGTGCCAGCAGTGAATCGCTCATAACTGGGGCCAACGTCCTGACTTTC. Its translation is CASSESLITGANVLTF.

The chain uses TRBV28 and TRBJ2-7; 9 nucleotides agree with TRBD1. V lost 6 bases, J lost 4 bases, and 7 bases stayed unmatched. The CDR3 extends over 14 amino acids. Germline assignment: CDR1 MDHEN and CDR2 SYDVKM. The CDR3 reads CASRAGTGLYEQYF. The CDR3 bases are TGTGCCAGCAGGGCCGGGACAGGGCTTTACGAGCAGTACTTC.

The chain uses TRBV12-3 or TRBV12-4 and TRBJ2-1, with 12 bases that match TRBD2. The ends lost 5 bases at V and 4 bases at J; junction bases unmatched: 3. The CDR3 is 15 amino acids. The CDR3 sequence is CASSRTSGVYNEQFF. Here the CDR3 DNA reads TGTGCCAGCAGTAGGACTAGCGGGGTATACAATGAGCAGTTCTTC.

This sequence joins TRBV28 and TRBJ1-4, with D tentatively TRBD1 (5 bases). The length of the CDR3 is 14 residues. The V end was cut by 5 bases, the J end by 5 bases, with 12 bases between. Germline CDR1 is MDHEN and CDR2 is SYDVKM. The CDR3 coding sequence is TGTGCCAGCAGTCCGGGACCGCAAAATGAAAAACTGTTTTTT. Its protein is CASSPGPQNEKLFF.

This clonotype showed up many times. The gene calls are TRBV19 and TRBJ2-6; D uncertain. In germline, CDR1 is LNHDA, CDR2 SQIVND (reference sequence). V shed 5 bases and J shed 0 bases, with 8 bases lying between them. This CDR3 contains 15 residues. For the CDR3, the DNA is TGTGCCAGTAGTCCCGGTTACTCTGGGGCCAACGTCCTGACTTTC. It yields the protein CASSPGYSGANVLTF. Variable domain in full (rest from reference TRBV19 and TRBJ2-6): DGGITQSPKYLFRKEGQNVTLSCEQNLNHDAMYWYRQDPGQGLRLIYYSQIVNDFQKGDIAEGYSVSREKKESFPLTVTSAQKNPTAFYLCASSPGYSGANVLTFGAGSRLTVL.

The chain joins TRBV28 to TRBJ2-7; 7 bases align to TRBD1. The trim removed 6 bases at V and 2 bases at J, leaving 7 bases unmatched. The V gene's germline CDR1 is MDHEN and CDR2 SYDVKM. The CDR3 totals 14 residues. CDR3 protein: CASSLDRQTYEQYF. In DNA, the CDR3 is TGTGCCAGCAGCTTGGACAGGCAAACCTACGAGCAGTACTTC.

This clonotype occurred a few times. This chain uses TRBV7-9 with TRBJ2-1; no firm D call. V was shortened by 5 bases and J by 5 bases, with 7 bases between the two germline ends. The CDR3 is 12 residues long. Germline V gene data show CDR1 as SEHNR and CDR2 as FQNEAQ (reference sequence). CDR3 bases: TGTGCCAGCAGCCCGTCCGACAATGAGCAGTTCTTC. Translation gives CASSPSDNEQFF.

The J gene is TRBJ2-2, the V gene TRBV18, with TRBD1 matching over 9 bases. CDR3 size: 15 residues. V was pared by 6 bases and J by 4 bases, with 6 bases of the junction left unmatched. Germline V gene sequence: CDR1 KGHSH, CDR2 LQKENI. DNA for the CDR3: TGTGCCAGCTCGGCCGGGACAGGGCTCACCGGGGAGCTGTTTTTT. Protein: CASSAGTGLTGELFF.

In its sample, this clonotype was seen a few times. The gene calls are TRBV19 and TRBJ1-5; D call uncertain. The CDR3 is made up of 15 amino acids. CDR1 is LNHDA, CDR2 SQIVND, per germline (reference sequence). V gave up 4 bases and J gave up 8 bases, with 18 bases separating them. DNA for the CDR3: TGTGCCAGTAGTACCCCCTCGATGGGCGAGAAGCCCCAGCATTTT. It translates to CASSTPSMGEKPQHF.

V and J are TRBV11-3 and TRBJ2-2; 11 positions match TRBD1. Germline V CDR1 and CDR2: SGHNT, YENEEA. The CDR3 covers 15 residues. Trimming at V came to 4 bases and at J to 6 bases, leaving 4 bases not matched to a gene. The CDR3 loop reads CASSYGQGAAGELFF. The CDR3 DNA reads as TGTGCCAGCAGCTATGGACAGGGGGCTGCCGGGGAGCTGTTTTTT.

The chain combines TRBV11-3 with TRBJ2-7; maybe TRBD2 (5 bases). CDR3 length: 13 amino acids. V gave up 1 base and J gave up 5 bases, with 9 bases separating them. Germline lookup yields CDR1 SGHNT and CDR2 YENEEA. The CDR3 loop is CASSLGGLNEQYF. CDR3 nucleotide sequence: TGTGCCAGCAGCTTAGGAGGGTTAAACGAGCAGTACTTC.